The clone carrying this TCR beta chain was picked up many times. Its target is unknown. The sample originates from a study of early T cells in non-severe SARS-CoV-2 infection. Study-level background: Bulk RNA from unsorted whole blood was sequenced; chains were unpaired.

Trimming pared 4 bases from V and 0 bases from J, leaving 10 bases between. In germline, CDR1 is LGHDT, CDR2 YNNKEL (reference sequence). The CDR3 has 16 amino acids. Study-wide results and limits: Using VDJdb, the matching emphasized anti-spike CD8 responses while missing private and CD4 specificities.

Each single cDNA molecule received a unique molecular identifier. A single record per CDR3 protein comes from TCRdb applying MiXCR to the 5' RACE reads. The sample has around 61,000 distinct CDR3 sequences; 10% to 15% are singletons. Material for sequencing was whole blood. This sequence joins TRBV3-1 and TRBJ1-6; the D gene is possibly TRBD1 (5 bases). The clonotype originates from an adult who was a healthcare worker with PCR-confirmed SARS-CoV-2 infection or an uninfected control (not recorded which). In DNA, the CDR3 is TGTGCCAGCAGCCTCGGGGCCAGCTCCTATAATTCACCCCTCCACTTT. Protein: CASSLGASSYNSPLHF.